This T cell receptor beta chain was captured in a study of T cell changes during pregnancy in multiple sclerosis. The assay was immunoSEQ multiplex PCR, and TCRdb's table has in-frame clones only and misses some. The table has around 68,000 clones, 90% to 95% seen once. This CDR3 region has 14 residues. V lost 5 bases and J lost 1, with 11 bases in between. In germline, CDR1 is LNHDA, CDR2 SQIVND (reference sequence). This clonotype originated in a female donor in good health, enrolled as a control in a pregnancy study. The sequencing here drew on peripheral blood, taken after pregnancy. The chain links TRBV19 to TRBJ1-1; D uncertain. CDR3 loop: CASSSELPNTEAFF. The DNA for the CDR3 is TGTGCCAGTAGTTCGGAGCTCCCGAACACTGAAGCTTTCTTT.